The clone carrying this TCR beta chain has at least ten counts. Its specificity is unknown. From the germline J gene comes the end of the CDR3, since the read stops 3 residues before it. This record belongs to a study of T cell clonality in common variable immunodeficiency. Study observations and caveats: Patient heterogeneity in the CVID cohort limited correlations between repertoire features and clinical complications. T cell subpopulation sequencing would be needed to explain CVID clonality. TCRbeta clonality was increased in CVID versus healthy controls.

CVID and control samples used equivalent genomic DNA input. Only in-frame clones appear in the TCRdb table, and some are missing; sequencing was by immunoSEQ multiplex PCR. The sample contains roughly 40,000 clones, none of them singletons. V gave up 3 bases and J gave up 7 bases, with 13 bases separating them. Germline CDR1 is DFQATT and CDR2 is SNEGSKA (reference sequence). This CDR3 has 13 residues. V and J are TRBV20-1 and TRBJ1-5; TRBD1 might be the D (6 bases). Sequenced sample: peripheral blood mononuclear cells. This TCR came from a person aged 18 to 69 in good health. CDR3 DNA (partial): TGCAGTGCTAGCCCCAGGGGCGGGCAGCCC. It translates to CSASPRGGQP. The full CDR3 is CSASPRGGQPQHF.